Following are 17 T cell receptor beta chains from one sample sequenced in a study of CD8+ T cells in alopecia areata. The treatment denotes: oral pan-JAK inhibitor, 5-10 mg twice daily. Extraction and reverse transcription of RNA yielded cDNA as the sequencing template. Measured with immunoSEQ multiplex PCR; TCRdb has only the in-frame clones, and not every one. The sample has 150,000 to 200,000 clones, about 47% seen once. Specimen: CD8+ T cells sorted from blood, collected at approximately week 52, from a patient treated with tofacitinib. Receptors originate from a human donor with alopecia areata.

This clone occurred many times. V is TRBV10-3 and J is TRBJ2-5; the D is unclear. Germline CDR1 and CDR2: ENHRY and SYGVKD. There are 12 residues in the CDR3. Trimming stripped 2 bases from V and 4 bases from J, with 5 bases between. The CDR3 here is CAISEPRETQYF. DNA of the CDR3: TGTGCCATCAGTGAGCCAAGAGAGACCCAGTACTTC.

The V call is TRBV27, the J call TRBJ2-1, with D tentatively TRBD2 (6 bases). The V gene's germline CDR1 is MNHEY and CDR2 SMNVEV (reference sequence). The CDR3 length is 16 residues. Trimming took off 3 bases at V and 1 base at J, with 13 bases between the two ends. The CDR3 sequence is CASSFRGKGSYNEQFF. CDR3 nucleotides: TGTGCCAGCAGTTTTCGGGGGAAGGGGTCCTACAATGAGCAGTTCTTC.

This chain uses TRBV29-1 with TRBJ2-7; the D gene is possibly TRBD2 (6 bases). The CDR3 consists of 14 residues. Germline CDR1 reads SQVTM; CDR2 reads ANQGSEA. The germline V and J ends were trimmed by 3 bases and 1 base, with 13 bases remaining between them. The CDR3 sequence is CSVEWGGGSYEQYF. The CDR3 bases are TGCAGCGTTGAGTGGGGAGGTGGGTCCTACGAGCAGTACTTC.

The chain recombines TRBV2 with TRBJ2-1; maybe TRBD2 (6 bases). CDR1 and CDR2 (germline): SNHLY, FYNNEI. This CDR3 spans 14 amino acids. V shed 7 bases and J shed 6 bases, with 16 bases lying between them. As DNA, the CDR3 is TGTGCCAGCACCAGTCGGGGGAGGATCAATGAGCAGTTCTTC. Its translation is CASTSRGRINEQFF.

On this clone: The germline gene is not matched at one end of the junction; a read error may be the cause. CDR3 nucleotide sequence: TGCAGCGCTGAAAATATCGGGGAGCTGTTTTTT. It codes for CSAENIGELFF. The chain is built from TRBV29-1 and TRBJ2-2; D is ambiguous. This CDR3 has 11 amino acids. Germline values: CDR1 SQVTM, CDR2 ANQGSEA.

The rearrangement links TRBV11-2 to TRBJ1-2; D unresolved. Trimming stripped 1 base from V and 0 bases from J, with 6 bases between. Germline CDR1 and CDR2: SGHAT and FQNNGV. The CDR3 is 14 amino acids. In DNA form, the CDR3 reads TGTGCCAGCAGCTTAGCGGCTTCTAACTATGGCTACACCTTC. Protein product: CASSLAASNYGYTF.

The chain combines TRBV14 with TRBJ1-1; D is possibly TRBD1 (5 bases). This CDR3 has 13 amino acids. V was trimmed by 4 bases and J by 5 bases, leaving 11 bases between them. Looked up from germline, CDR1 is SGHDN and CDR2 is FVKESK. CDR3 protein: CASSPGLRTEAFF. CDR3 in DNA: TGTGCCAGCAGCCCGGGACTCCGAACTGAAGCTTTCTTT.

This clone was observed a handful of times. CDR3 DNA sequence: TGTGCCAGCAGTGATAATGGCTACACCTTC. Translated, it gives CASSDNGYTF. The chain employs TRBV25-1 and TRBJ1-2; D gene ambiguous. The CDR3 totals 10 residues. In germline, CDR1 is MGHDK, CDR2 SYGVNS. Trimming left V 3 bases short and J 6 bases short, with 2 bases between.

The chain joins TRBV19 to TRBJ2-7; 7 positions match TRBD1. This CDR3 is built from 14 residues. Germline V gene sequence: CDR1 LNHDA, CDR2 SQIVND (reference sequence). The V segment lost 0 bases and the J segment 5 bases; nucleotides outside the gene matches: 4. The CDR3 protein is CASSIDRDRHEQYF. CDR3 nucleotides: TGTGCCAGTAGTATAGACCGGGACAGACACGAGCAGTACTTC.

The table lists this clone with a count of one. The V and J genes are TRBV5-4 and TRBJ1-2; no firm D call. The germline V and J ends were trimmed by 1 base and 3 bases, with 7 bases remaining between them. The CDR3 length is 13 residues. Germline assignment: CDR1 SGHNT and CDR2 YYREEE (reference sequence). CDR3 coding DNA: TGTGCCAGCAGCTTGTCAAGGGACTATGGCTACACCTTC. Encoded protein: CASSLSRDYGYTF.

The rearrangement links TRBV27 to TRBJ1-6, with D hard to call. The V gene lost 9 bases and the J gene lost 6 bases, with 15 bases spanning the gap. Per germline, CDR1 MNHEY and CDR2 SMNVEV (reference sequence). This CDR3 is 14 amino acids long. DNA for the CDR3: TGTGCCAGTAGCGGAACTTGGGGTAATTCACCCCTCCACTTT. It yields the protein CASSGTWGNSPLHF.

This chain connects TRBV19 to TRBJ1-2; 7 bases match TRBD1. Germline assignment: CDR1 LNHDA and CDR2 SQIVND (reference sequence). V was pared by 7 bases and J by 4 bases, with 9 bases of the junction left unmatched. The CDR3 has 14 amino acids. The CDR3 region is CASKNRDSGYGYTF. The DNA for the CDR3 is TGTGCCAGTAAAAACCGGGACAGTGGCTATGGCTACACCTTC.

This sequence joins TRBV27 and TRBJ2-5; D is undetermined. V was shortened by 5 bases and J by 5 bases, with 6 bases between the two germline ends. This CDR3 has 11 residues. Germline lookup yields CDR1 MNHEY and CDR2 SMNVEV (reference sequence). This chain's CDR3 is CASSNRETQYF. CDR3 DNA: TGTGCCAGCAGTAATAGGGAGACCCAGTACTTC.

This clone was counted only a few times. V gene TRBV9 combines with J gene TRBJ2-6, with 7 bases aligning to TRBD1. The V gene's germline CDR1 is SGDLS and CDR2 YYNGEE. V shed 3 bases, J shed 1 base, and the junction held 4 bases outside the gene matches. CDR3 length: 16 amino acids. DNA of the CDR3: TGTGCCAGCAGCGAAGGGGGCGGATCTGGGGCCAACGTCCTGACTTTC. Its translation is CASSEGGGSGANVLTF.

This clone was seen a few times. The rearrangement uses TRBV10-3 and TRBJ2-7, with D uncertain. The V gene's germline CDR1 is ENHRY and CDR2 SYGVKD. The CDR3 spans 14 residues. Deletions cut 6 bases from V and 0 bases from J, with 12 bases between. The CDR3 loop is CAISLDGTSYEQYF. In DNA form, the CDR3 reads TGTGCCATCAGCCTGGACGGAACCTCCTACGAGCAGTACTTC.

The V call is TRBV13, the J call TRBJ2-7; unclear D gene. The CDR3 is 12 amino acids. The germline CDR1 and CDR2 sequences are PRHDT and FYEKMQ (reference sequence). The V and J ends lost 2 bases and 3 bases respectively, with 5 bases between them. The CDR3 region has the DNA TGTGCCAGCAGCTTAACGGGCTACGAGCAGTACTTC. This codes for CASSLTGYEQYF.

The J gene is TRBJ2-1, the V gene TRBV29-1, with D perhaps matching TRBD1 (6 bases). With 6 bases removed from V and 3 bases from J, the gap between germline ends came to 18 bases. Germline CDR1 and CDR2: SQVTM and ANQGSEA. The CDR3 contains 15 residues. The CDR3 protein is CSVPAGTSNYNEQFF. CDR3 coding DNA: TGCAGCGTCCCAGCCGGGACATCCAACTACAATGAGCAGTTCTTC.